One sample yielded the 4 T cell receptor beta chains listed below, sequenced in a study of OX40 agonist ivuxolimab in advanced cancers. The repertoire was sequenced with immunoSEQ multiplex PCR; TCRdb's copy has only in-frame clones and lacks some. The sample comprises 100,000 or so clones, about 85% of which are singletons, and 3% to 4% rests with the top ten. Specimen: CD4+ or CD8+ T cells sorted from blood, collected in a trial of the OX40 agonist ivuxolimab. The receptors stem from an adult with an advanced solid tumor such as melanoma, head and neck, liver or kidney cancer.

The chain is built from TRBV11-3 and TRBJ2-7, with D possibly being TRBD1 or TRBD2 (5 bases each). V was clipped by 5 bases and J by 12 bases, with 11 bases between them. Germline V lookup: CDR1 SGHNT, CDR2 YENEEA. The CDR3 contains 10 residues. The chain's CDR3 is CASSPRDPYF. DNA for the CDR3: TGTGCCAGCAGCCCTCGGGACCCGTACTTC.

This clone has just a few counts. The chain employs TRBV11-1 and TRBJ2-1; 9 bases agree with TRBD2. The CDR3 has 15 residues. Germline trimming cut 1 base from V and 6 bases from J; bases unmatched to any gene: 4. Germline CDR1 reads SGHAT; CDR2 reads FQDESV (reference sequence). CDR3 region: CASSLGTSDRNEQFF. In nucleotides, the CDR3 is TGTGCCAGCAGCTTAGGGACTAGCGATCGCAATGAGCAGTTCTTC.

CDR3 in DNA: TGCGCCAGCAGCGGACAAGAGACCCAGTACTTC. Its translation is CASSGQETQYF. The chain joins TRBV5-1 to TRBJ2-5; D call uncertain. Germline lookup yields CDR1 SGHRS and CDR2 YFSETQ. Trimming left V 4 bases short and J 2 bases short, with 3 bases between. The CDR3 has 11 amino acids.

In this sample, this clone turned up once. The rearrangement uses TRBV4-3 and TRBJ2-7, with D unresolved. The CDR3 sequence is 14 residues long. Germline assignment: CDR1 LGHNA and CDR2 YSLEER. V lost 2 bases and J 0 bases, leaving 8 bases between the germline ends. CDR3: CASSQNRISYEQYF. CDR3 sequence (DNA): TGCGCCAGCAGCCAAAATAGGATCTCCTACGAGCAGTACTTC.